In this sample, the clone carrying this T cell receptor beta chain turned up a few times. Its antigen is still unknown. This record comes from a study of beta chain features in type 1 diabetes. Study details: The patients were much like the healthy donors in age, gender and cell yields. Points from the study as a whole: All four CD4+ subsets of Type 1 diabetes patients contained TCRB CDR3s that were moderately but significantly shorter.

All of the isolated RNA was reverse transcribed, so expressed TCRB transcripts were sequenced. Here immunoSEQ multiplex PCR was the method, and the copy in TCRdb shows in-frame clones only, minus some. The table has about 650,000 clones, 9.5% to 15% seen once; the top ten hold approximately 0.11%. This CDR3 is built from 14 residues. Trimming at V came to 0 bases and at J to 3 bases, leaving 2 bases not matched to a gene. Germline V gene sequence: CDR1 MNHNS, CDR2 SASEGT. Material: naive CD4+ T cells from blood. This clonotype was sampled from a man aged 25 to 40 with type 1 diabetes. The chain carries TRBV6-1 and TRBJ2-7, with TRBD1 identical over 7 bases. CDR3 sequence (DNA): TGTGCCAGCAGTGAAGCGAGGGGGCACTACGAGCAGTACTTC. It specifies CASSEARGHYEQYF.